Listed below are T cell receptor beta chains from one sample, sequenced in a study of high-grade serous ovarian cancer treatment subgroups. Only in-frame clones appear in the TCRdb table, and some are missing; sequencing was by immunoSEQ multiplex PCR. The sample has 10,000 to 12,000 clones; 55% to 70% are singletons. Sequencing was performed on tumor tissue. These receptors came from a human donor with high-grade serous ovarian cancer. Each CDR3 is given with its conserved first and last residue. Each record gives: J gene, V gene, clone size, D gene, CDR3 protein, CDR3 DNA. The D gene is left open where the match is weak. The listing skips clone size in some rows; elsewhere it reads once, few, many or a size class.

j_gene: TRBJ1-1; v_gene: TRBV23-1; abundance: NA; d_gene: NA; CDR3aa: CASRRGAMNTEAFF; CDR3nt: TGCGCCAGCAGGCGCGGGGCTATGAACACTGAAGCTTTCTTT
j_gene: TRBJ2-3; v_gene: TRBV5-1; abundance: NA; d_gene: NA; CDR3aa: CASSWGAGYTSTDTQYF; CDR3nt: TGCGCCAGCAGCTGGGGGGCAGGGTACACTAGCACAGATACGCAGTATTTT
j_gene: TRBJ1-2; v_gene: TRBV4-3; abundance: NA; d_gene: NA; CDR3aa: CASSQDVTNPYGYTF; CDR3nt: TGCGCCAGCAGCCAAGATGTCACAAACCCCTATGGCTACACCTTC
j_gene: TRBJ1-4; v_gene: TRBV9; abundance: NA; d_gene: NA; CDR3aa: CASTREGGLNEKLFF; CDR3nt: TGTGCCAGCACCCGAGAGGGGGGGCTGAATGAAAAACTGTTTTTT
j_gene: TRBJ2-3; v_gene: TRBV2; abundance: NA; d_gene: NA; CDR3aa: CASSGGFSTDTQYF; CDR3nt: TGTGCCAGCAGTGGGGGATTCTCCACAGATACGCAGTATTTT
j_gene: TRBJ2-7; v_gene: TRBV21-1; abundance: medium-sized; d_gene: NA; CDR3aa: CASSRKREGLGEQYF; CDR3nt: TGTGCCAGCAGCAGAAAGCGGGAGGGCCTAGGGGAGCAGTACTTC
j_gene: TRBJ1-5; v_gene: TRBV7-9; abundance: few; d_gene: NA; CDR3aa: CASSATGNQPQHF; CDR3nt: TGTGCCAGCAGCGCGACAGGTAATCAGCCCCAGCATTTT
j_gene: TRBJ1-1; v_gene: TRBV19; abundance: NA; d_gene: NA; CDR3aa: CASRTGGTEAFF; CDR3nt: TGTGCCAGTAGGACGGGGGGCACTGAAGCTTTCTTT
j_gene: TRBJ1-5; v_gene: TRBV11-2; abundance: NA; d_gene: NA; CDR3aa: CASSSTGQPQHF; CDR3nt: TGTGCCAGCAGCTCTACGGGGCAGCCCCAGCATTTT
j_gene: TRBJ2-3; v_gene: TRBV7-8; abundance: NA; d_gene: TRBD1; CDR3aa: CASSLPETGSGTDTQYF; CDR3nt: TGTGCCAGCAGCCTCCCCGAGACAGGGTCGGGCACAGATACGCAGTATTTT
j_gene: TRBJ1-1; v_gene: TRBV11-3; abundance: NA; d_gene: NA; CDR3aa: CASSLVGGNPTFEAFF; CDR3nt: TGTGCCAGCAGCTTAGTAGGCGGAAACCCCACTTTTGAAGCTTTCTTT
j_gene: TRBJ2-5; v_gene: TRBV12-5; abundance: NA; d_gene: NA; CDR3aa: CASGFPQETQYF; CDR3nt: TGTGCTAGTGGTTTTCCTCAAGAGACCCAGTACTTC
j_gene: TRBJ2-7; v_gene: TRBV6-1; abundance: once; d_gene: TRBD2; CDR3aa: CASTLAGRTYEQYF; CDR3nt: TGTGCCAGCACCCTAGCGGGTCGAACCTACGAGCAGTACTTC
j_gene: TRBJ2-1; v_gene: TRBV7-3; abundance: few; d_gene: NA; CDR3aa: CASSLRPGPSSYNEQFF; CDR3nt: TGTGCCAGCAGCTTAAGGCCCGGGCCCAGCTCCTACAATGAGCAGTTCTTC
j_gene: TRBJ2-1; v_gene: TRBV11-3; abundance: NA; d_gene: TRBD2; CDR3aa: CASSLRLAGNNEQFF; CDR3nt: TGTGCCAGCAGCTTACGACTAGCGGGTAACAATGAGCAGTTCTTC
j_gene: TRBJ1-2; v_gene: TRBV6-9; abundance: NA; d_gene: NA; CDR3aa: CASSYRGGYTF; CDR3nt: TGTGCCAGCAGTTACAGGGGTGGCTACACCTTC
j_gene: TRBJ1-4; v_gene: TRBV7-6; abundance: NA; d_gene: NA; CDR3aa: CASSLVIGDTGEKLFF; CDR3nt: TGTGCCAGCAGCTTAGTTATTGGGGACACGGGAGAAAAACTGTTTTTT
j_gene: TRBJ1-1; v_gene: TRBV6-5; abundance: few; d_gene: NA; CDR3aa: CASSYLGSNTEAFF; CDR3nt: TGTGCCAGCAGTTACTTGGGTTCGAACACTGAAGCTTTCTTT
j_gene: TRBJ1-5; v_gene: TRBV7-2; abundance: NA; d_gene: NA; CDR3aa: CASRGTAMGPQHF; CDR3nt: TGTGCCAGCAGGGGGACGGCCATGGGGCCCCAGCATTTT
j_gene: TRBJ2-7; v_gene: TRBV7-2; abundance: once; d_gene: TRBD2; CDR3aa: CASSGGLAEYYEQYF; CDR3nt: TGTGCCAGCAGCGGGGGACTAGCGGAATACTACGAGCAGTACTTC
j_gene: TRBJ2-7; v_gene: TRBV7-3; abundance: medium-sized; d_gene: NA; CDR3aa: CASSLKPQGAGTRIYEQYF; CDR3nt: TGTGCCAGCAGCTTAAAGCCCCAGGGGGCCGGGACTAGAATCTACGAGCAGTACTTC
j_gene: TRBJ2-7; v_gene: TRBV11-3; abundance: NA; d_gene: TRBD2; CDR3aa: CASNLWGGEQYF; CDR3nt: TGTGCCAGCAACTTATGGGGGGGCGAGCAGTACTTC
j_gene: TRBJ2-4; v_gene: TRBV7-2; abundance: few; d_gene: NA; CDR3aa: CASSLATAKNIQYF; CDR3nt: TGTGCCAGCAGCTTAGCGACAGCCAAAAACATTCAGTACTTC
j_gene: TRBJ1-6; v_gene: TRBV19; abundance: NA; d_gene: NA; CDR3aa: CASSITGSPLHF; CDR3nt: TGTGCCAGTAGTATTACGGGTTCACCCCTCCACTTT
j_gene: TRBJ2-3; v_gene: TRBV6-1; abundance: NA; d_gene: NA; CDR3aa: CASREPGRRRITQYF; CDR3nt: TGTGCCAGCAGGGAACCGGGCCGGCGTCGTATTACGCAGTATTTT
j_gene: TRBJ2-3; v_gene: TRBV2; abundance: NA; d_gene: NA; CDR3aa: CASRRPIEGTQYF; CDR3nt: TGTGCCAGCCGACGGCCAATCGAGGGTACGCAGTATTTT
j_gene: TRBJ1-5; v_gene: TRBV27; abundance: large; d_gene: NA; CDR3aa: CASKQGAEPQHF; CDR3nt: TGTGCCAGCAAACAGGGTGCTGAGCCCCAGCATTTT
j_gene: TRBJ1-1; v_gene: TRBV6-6; abundance: NA; d_gene: NA; CDR3aa: CASSSHQGNTEAFF; CDR3nt: TGTGCCAGCAGTTCCCATCAGGGGAACACTGAAGCTTTCTTT
j_gene: TRBJ1-1; v_gene: TRBV7-6; abundance: NA; d_gene: TRBD1; CDR3aa: CASSARVTGVNTEAFF; CDR3nt: TGTGCCAGCAGCGCACGGGTGACAGGGGTTAACACTGAAGCTTTCTTT
j_gene: TRBJ2-1; v_gene: TRBV5-6; abundance: NA; d_gene: NA; CDR3aa: CASSMGPRNEQFF; CDR3nt: TGTGCCAGCAGCATGGGACCGCGGAATGAGCAGTTCTTC
j_gene: TRBJ1-1; v_gene: TRBV6-6; abundance: few; d_gene: NA; CDR3aa: CASILTVTEAFF; CDR3nt: TGTGCCAGCATCCTGACAGTGACTGAAGCTTTCTTT
j_gene: TRBJ2-7; v_gene: TRBV25-1; abundance: NA; d_gene: NA; CDR3aa: CASLLGQLQYF; CDR3nt: TGTGCCAGCCTTTTGGGCCAGCTGCAGTACTTC
j_gene: TRBJ2-3; v_gene: TRBV4-3; abundance: NA; d_gene: TRBD2; CDR3aa: CASSQGATSGTSRQYF; CDR3nt: TGCGCCAGCAGCCAAGGTGCGACTAGCGGCACTTCAAGGCAGTATTTT
j_gene: TRBJ1-1; v_gene: TRBV18; abundance: NA; d_gene: TRBD1; CDR3aa: CASSPVPGQGARGTEAFF; CDR3nt: TGTGCCAGCTCACCCGTCCCGGGACAGGGGGCGCGGGGCACTGAAGCTTTCTTT
j_gene: TRBJ2-3; v_gene: TRBV10-3; abundance: once; d_gene: TRBD2; CDR3aa: CAISDLGLAGGRRADTQYF; CDR3nt: TGTGCCATCAGTGATCTGGGACTAGCGGGAGGAAGGCGGGCAGATACGCAGTATTTT
j_gene: TRBJ1-6; v_gene: TRBV5-6; abundance: once; d_gene: TRBD1; CDR3aa: CASSRALTGGGSPLHF; CDR3nt: TGTGCCAGCAGCCGGGCTCTCACAGGGGGAGGTTCACCCCTCCACTTT
j_gene: TRBJ2-1; v_gene: TRBV6-4; abundance: NA; d_gene: TRBD1; CDR3aa: CASSDSPLRDRDGNEQFF; CDR3nt: TGTGCCAGCAGTGACTCTCCTCTCCGGGACAGGGACGGCAATGAGCAGTTCTTC
j_gene: TRBJ2-4; v_gene: TRBV30; abundance: NA; d_gene: NA; CDR3aa: CAWMVFGQAKNIQYF; CDR3nt: TGTGCCTGGATGGTGTTTGGCCAAGCCAAAAACATTCAGTACTTC
j_gene: TRBJ2-2; v_gene: TRBV5-1; abundance: NA; d_gene: NA; CDR3aa: CASSLAPSGGELFF; CDR3nt: TGCGCCAGCAGCTTGGCCCCTAGTGGAGGGGAGCTGTTTTTT
j_gene: TRBJ2-2; v_gene: TRBV7-6; abundance: NA; d_gene: TRBD1; CDR3aa: CASSFDRGRSSGELFF; CDR3nt: TGTGCCAGCAGCTTTGACAGGGGGCGAAGCAGCGGGGAGCTGTTTTTT
j_gene: TRBJ1-2; v_gene: TRBV10-3; abundance: NA; d_gene: NA; CDR3aa: CAALTGDYGYTF; CDR3nt: TGTGCCGCTTTGACTGGGGACTATGGCTACACCTTC
j_gene: TRBJ2-4; v_gene: TRBV7-9; abundance: NA; d_gene: NA; CDR3aa: CASSQSGGAKNIQYF; CDR3nt: TGTGCCAGCAGCCAGTCCGGTGGGGCCAAAAACATTCAGTACTTC
j_gene: TRBJ1-4; v_gene: TRBV7-9; abundance: NA; d_gene: NA; CDR3aa: CASSLGHRAEKLFF; CDR3nt: TGTGCCAGCAGCTTAGGCCATCGGGCTGAAAAACTGTTTTTT
j_gene: TRBJ1-3; v_gene: TRBV21-1; abundance: NA; d_gene: NA; CDR3aa: CASSKRKTTGILSGNTIYF; CDR3nt: TGTGCCAGCAGCAAAAGAAAGACTACAGGGATCCTCTCTGGAAACACCATATATTTT
j_gene: TRBJ2-3; v_gene: TRBV7-3; abundance: NA; d_gene: TRBD2; CDR3aa: CASSKRESTDTQYF; CDR3nt: TGTGCCAGCAGCAAGCGGGAGAGCACAGATACGCAGTATTTT
j_gene: TRBJ1-3; v_gene: TRBV7-9; abundance: few; d_gene: NA; CDR3aa: CASSFDSGNTIYF; CDR3nt: TGTGCCAGCAGCTTTGACTCTGGAAACACCATATATTTT
j_gene: TRBJ1-2; v_gene: TRBV7-9; abundance: NA; d_gene: TRBD1; CDR3aa: CASRPGQFKGGYTF; CDR3nt: TGTGCCAGCAGACCGGGACAGTTCAAGGGAGGCTACACCTTC
j_gene: TRBJ1-2; v_gene: TRBV7-8; abundance: NA; d_gene: TRBD1; CDR3aa: CASSPGQGRAGYTF; CDR3nt: TGTGCCAGCAGCCCTGGACAGGGGCGGGCTGGCTACACCTTC
j_gene: TRBJ1-5; v_gene: TRBV6-1; abundance: few; d_gene: NA; CDR3aa: CASRTSHQPQHF; CDR3nt: TGTGCCAGCAGGACCAGTCATCAGCCCCAGCATTTT
j_gene: TRBJ1-1; v_gene: TRBV6-5; abundance: NA; d_gene: NA; CDR3aa: CASSWGVDTEAFF; CDR3nt: TGTGCCAGCAGTTGGGGGGTCGACACTGAAGCTTTCTTT
j_gene: TRBJ2-2; v_gene: TRBV5-1; abundance: once; d_gene: TRBD2; CDR3aa: CASTSGQVGTGELFF; CDR3nt: TGCGCCAGCACTAGCGGGCAGGTCGGCACCGGGGAGCTGTTTTTT
j_gene: TRBJ1-1; v_gene: TRBV11-2; abundance: NA; d_gene: TRBD1; CDR3aa: CASSLVGTGTTNTEAFF; CDR3nt: TGTGCCAGCAGCTTAGTTGGGACAGGGACAACTAACACTGAAGCTTTCTTT
j_gene: TRBJ2-3; v_gene: TRBV30; abundance: NA; d_gene: NA; CDR3aa: CAWTEGGLNTDTQYF; CDR3nt: TGTGCCTGGACTGAGGGGGGACTAAACACAGATACGCAGTATTTT
j_gene: TRBJ1-6; v_gene: TRBV4-3; abundance: once; d_gene: TRBD1; CDR3aa: CASSPGTGNNSPLHF; CDR3nt: TGCGCCAGCAGCCCGGGGACAGGGAATAATTCACCCCTCCACTTT
j_gene: TRBJ1-5; v_gene: TRBV28; abundance: NA; d_gene: NA; CDR3aa: CASSPGGPQHF; CDR3nt: TGTGCCAGCAGCCCCGGGGGGCCCCAGCATTTT
j_gene: TRBJ2-2; v_gene: TRBV9; abundance: NA; d_gene: TRBD2; CDR3aa: CASSPRRLAGAEELFF; CDR3nt: TGTGCCAGCAGCCCCCGCCGGCTAGCGGGAGCTGAGGAGCTGTTTTTT
j_gene: TRBJ2-6; v_gene: TRBV10-3; abundance: NA; d_gene: TRBD2; CDR3aa: CAILGTSGRNSGANVLTF; CDR3nt: TGTGCCATCTTAGGGACTAGCGGGAGGAATTCTGGGGCCAACGTCCTGACTTTC
j_gene: TRBJ1-5; v_gene: TRBV15; abundance: NA; d_gene: TRBD1; CDR3aa: CATSRGQGAGQPQHF; CDR3nt: TGTGCCACCAGCAGGGGACAGGGGGCGGGCCAGCCCCAGCATTTT
j_gene: TRBJ1-1; v_gene: TRBV7-6; abundance: NA; d_gene: NA; CDR3aa: CASSFEGGALNTEAFF; CDR3nt: TGTGCCAGCAGCTTTGAGGGGGGAGCCCTGAACACTGAAGCTTTCTTT